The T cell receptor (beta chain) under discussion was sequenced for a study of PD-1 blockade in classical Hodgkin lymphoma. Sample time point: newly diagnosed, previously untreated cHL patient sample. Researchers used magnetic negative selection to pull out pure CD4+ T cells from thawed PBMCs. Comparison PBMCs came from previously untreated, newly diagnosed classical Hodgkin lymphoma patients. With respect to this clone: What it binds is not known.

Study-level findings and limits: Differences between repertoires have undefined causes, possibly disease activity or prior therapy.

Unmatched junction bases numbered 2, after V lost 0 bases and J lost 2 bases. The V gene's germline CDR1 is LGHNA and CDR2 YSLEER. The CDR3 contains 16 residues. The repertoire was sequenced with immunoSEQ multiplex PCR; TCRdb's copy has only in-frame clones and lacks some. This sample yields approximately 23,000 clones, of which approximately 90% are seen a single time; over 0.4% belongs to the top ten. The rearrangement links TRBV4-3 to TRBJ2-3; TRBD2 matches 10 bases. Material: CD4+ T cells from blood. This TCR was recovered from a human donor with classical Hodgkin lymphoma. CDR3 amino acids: CASSQDLAGDTDTQYF. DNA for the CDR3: TGCGCCAGCAGCCAAGACCTAGCGGGGGACACAGATACGCAGTATTTT.